The present T cell receptor beta chain was sequenced within a study of cytomegalovirus exposure and HLA in healthy donors. In the study overall: Of the donors genotyped, 398 in all, about 80% fell in the Caucasian-associated ancestry cluster. The study's findings and limits: Several top significant clusters appeared, in a later analysis, to be linked to common viral pathogens. In a later analysis, most CMV-associated TCR beta chains appeared HLA-restricted.

As to this clone: Its antigen is as yet unknown.

PCR used 60 Vbeta primers and 13 Jbeta primers. Measured with immunoSEQ multiplex PCR; TCRdb has only the in-frame clones, and not every one. In all, the sample yields 150,000 to 200,000 clones. Germline CDR1 and CDR2: GTSNPN and SVGIG (reference sequence). The CDR3 spans 13 residues. The junction had 0 bases not matched to a gene; V was cut back by 3 bases and J by 2 bases. The sample comprised PBMCs. The clonotype comes from a woman aged 18-35 years in good health and CMV-seropositive. This chain links TRBV30 with TRBJ2-7; the match to TRBD2 covers 11 bases. CDR3 DNA sequence: TGTGCCTGGAGACTAGCGGGAGCCTACGAGCAGTACTTC. It is translated as CAWRLAGAYEQYF.